This record concerns one TCR beta chain sequence. The sample originates from a study of long-term antiretroviral therapy in people with HIV. At least one PBMC sample before ART and at least two after were required. Cryopreserved PBMC samples of roughly 0.85-10 million cells were used for DNA extraction. Run at survey level, the immunoSEQ assay was version v3.0. In sequencing, roughly 35,000-55,000 T-cell genomes per sample were targeted. The repertoire was sequenced with immunoSEQ multiplex PCR; TCRdb's copy has only in-frame clones and lacks some. The sample has about 21,000 clones; around 69% are singletons. Trimming took off 2 bases at V and 10 bases at J, with 14 bases between the two ends. In germline, CDR1 is GTSNPN, CDR2 SVGIG (reference sequence). The CDR3 has 12 amino acids.

The source was unsorted PBMCs, collected around 1.7 years before starting antiretroviral therapy. The sequence was collected from a woman aged 40 to 49 with HIV. The rearrangement links TRBV30 to TRBJ1-1; possible D gene TRBD1, 6 bases. CDR3 in amino acids: CAWSTYRAAAFF. CDR3 DNA sequence: TGTGCCTGGAGTACATACAGGGCTGCAGCTTTCTTT.